This T cell receptor (beta chain) appears in the sequencing data of a study of radiotherapy plus CTLA-4 blockade in lung cancer. Overall study context: For approximately 17% of patients, objective responses occurred, and approximately 31% had disease control. Study-wide points: How blood T cell clones changed early, along with interferon-beta, reportedly forecast response best. In blood, TCR clones derived from the tumor expanded after radiotherapy plus ipilimumab.

Germline CDR1 is MNHNS and CDR2 is SASEGT. Between the trimmed V and J ends, which lost 2 bases and 7 bases, there was a span of 15 bases. The CDR3 is 15 residues long. The protocol was immunoSEQ multiplex PCR, while the TCRdb copy is restricted to in-frame clones and leaves out a portion. The sample lists about 77,000 clones; under 75% were seen once. This clone came up a few times. Its antigen is not identified. Chemo-refractory metastatic non-small-cell lung cancer patients underwent focal radiation alongside CTLA-4 blockade with ipilimumab. The genes are TRBV6-1 and TRBJ2-1, with a weak D call TRBD1 (6 bases). The sample was peripheral blood, taken from a patient treated with radiotherapy plus ipilimumab. The sequence was obtained from a human donor with non-small cell lung cancer whose response to radiotherapy plus ipilimumab could not be evaluated. The CDR3 loop is CASSETQGRGNEQFF. Here the CDR3 DNA reads TGTGCCAGCAGTGAAACGCAGGGGCGAGGAAATGAGCAGTTCTTC.